These T cell receptor beta chains were read from a single sample in a study of CD8+CD57+ T cells in acquired aplastic anemia. Via MiXCR, TCRdb re-called the reads, giving one row per CDR3 protein. Here the sample spans around 400,000 distinct CDR3 sequences, 55% to 75% being singletons. The sample taken for sequencing was sorted CD4+, CD8+, or CD8+CD57+ T cells (not recorded which) from PBMCs. The receptors were sampled from a human donor in good health, serving as a control. The CDR3 runs from the conserved cysteine through the conserved F or W. Fields, in order: V gene, J gene, clone size, D gene, CDR3 length, CDR3 protein, CDR3 DNA. A D gene is named only where the DNA matches it firmly. Clone size is shown for a subset of rows, as once, few, many or a class of expanded clone.

>TRBV6-1|TRBJ2-2|many|-|15
CASSGRERNTGELFF
TGTGCCAGCAGTGGCAGGGAACGGAACACCGGGGAGCTGTTTTTT
>TRBV30|TRBJ2-7|many|-|12
CAWSISSYEQYF
TGTGCCTGGAGTATTAGCTCCTACGAGCAGTACTTC
>TRBV20-1|TRBJ2-5|-|TRBD2|19
CSAIPSPDFEAGAGETQYF
TGCAGTGCTATTCCATCCCCAGATTTTGAAGCGGGGGCGGGGGAGACCCAGTACTTC
>TRBV9|TRBJ1-1|once|-|14
CASSVGLRTTEAFF
TGTGCCAGCAGCGTAGGGCTTCGGACGACTGAAGCTTTCTTT
>TRBV3-1|TRBJ1-1|many|-|13
CASSHMTNTEAFF
TGTGCCAGCAGCCACATGACGAACACTGAAGCTTTCTTT
>TRBV10-3|TRBJ2-5|-|-|14
CAIRGGPRGETQYF
TGTGCCATCAGAGGCGGGCCGAGGGGAGAGACCCAGTACTTC
>TRBV7-2|TRBJ1-1|-|-|13
CASSPQSATEAFF
TGCGCCAGCAGCCCCCAGTCGGCCACTGAAGCTTTCTTT
>TRBV2|TRBJ1-3|few|-|12
CASSLQGNTIYF
TGTGCCAGCAGCTTACAGGGAAACACCATATATTTT
>TRBV19|TRBJ1-6|few|-|13
CASTGGAFETLHF
TGTGCCAGTACCGGAGGGGCCTTCGAGACCCTCCACTTT
>TRBV7-6|TRBJ2-5|-|TRBD2|14
CASSLRGGGQIFGF
TGTGCCAGCAGCCTGCGGGGGGGCGGGCAGATCTTCGGGTTC
>TRBV5-8|TRBJ2-7|many|-|14
CASSLGSGAYEQYF
TGTGCCAGCAGCTTGGGGTCAGGGGCCTACGAGCAGTACTTC
>TRBV4-2|TRBJ2-6|few|TRBD1|16
CATSSRDRSGANVLTF
TGTGCCACCAGCAGCCGGGACAGGTCTGGGGCCAACGTCCTGACTTTC
>TRBV7-3|TRBJ1-5|-|-|15
CASSRYQGFDQPQHF
TGTGCCAGCAGCAGATATCAGGGTTTCGATCAGCCCCAGCATTTT
>TRBV29-1|TRBJ2-7|few|-|12
CSVAVLGGEQYF
TGCAGCGTTGCGGTACTGGGGGGTGAGCAGTACTTC
>TRBV6-5|TRBJ1-2|many|-|13
CASSYGESYGYTF
TGTGCCAGCAGTTACGGGGAGAGCTATGGCTACACCTTC
>TRBV2|TRBJ1-2|few|-|13
CASSGSGDHGYTF
TGTGCCAGCAGTGGGTCAGGGGACCATGGCTACACCTTC
>TRBV6-1|TRBJ1-3|many|-|14
CASSDGYSGNTIYF
TGTGCCAGCAGTGATGGGTACTCTGGAAACACCATATATTTT
>TRBV7-2|TRBJ1-2|-|-|14
CASSVAPLQYGYTF
TGTGCCAGCAGCGTAGCTCCATTGCAATATGGCTACACCTTC
>TRBV7-9|TRBJ2-3|-|-|15
CASSVGGPGHEQFYF
TGTGCCAGCAGCGTAGGCGGCCCGGGGCATGAGCAGTTCTATTTT
>TRBV20-1|TRBJ2-5|-|-|14
CSARDQHSYKTQYF
TGCAGTGCTAGAGACCAGCATTCCTACAAGACCCAGTACTTC
>TRBV27|TRBJ2-3|-|TRBD2|19
CDSTPHPPLAGEPTDTQYF
TGTGACAGCACCCCTCACCCACCGCTAGCGGGGGAACCCACAGATACGCAGTATTTT
>TRBV6-5|TRBJ1-1|many|TRBD1|16
CASSGTGGEGDTEAFF
TGTGCCAGCAGTGGAACAGGGGGCGAAGGTGACACTGAAGCTTTCTTT
>TRBV7-3|TRBJ2-3|once|TRBD2|17
CASSPSRLADSTDTQYF
TGTGCCAGCAGCCCCTCGCGACTAGCGGACTCGACAGATACGCAGTATTTT
>TRBV5-5|TRBJ2-3|many|TRBD1|16
CASSHLVGQGVDTQYF
TGTGCCAGCAGCCATCTAGTGGGACAGGGAGTAGATACGCAGTATTTT
>TRBV4-3|TRBJ1-5|-|-|15
CASRIGGSSNQPQHF
TGCGCCAGCAGAATTGGGGGTAGCAGCAATCAGCCCCAGCATTTT
>TRBV3-2|TRBJ1-5|-|-|16
CASSPLGESREQPQHF
TGTGCCAGCAGCCCCCTAGGGGAGTCCCGCGAGCAGCCCCAGCATTTT
>TRBV7-3|TRBJ2-3|-|-|14
CASSLEGRRGTQYF
TGTGCCAGCAGCTTAGAAGGTCGGCGCGGTACGCAGTATTTT
>TRBV7-2|TRBJ2-3|once|TRBD2|16
CASSIMASGGKDTQYF
TGTGCCAGCAGCATAATGGCCAGCGGGGGCAAGGATACGCAGTATTTT
>TRBV19|TRBJ1-1|many|TRBD1|14
CASTKQGDGTEAFF
TGTGCCAGTACTAAACAGGGGGACGGCACTGAAGCTTTCTTT
>TRBV24-1|TRBJ1-3|few|TRBD1|16
CATSGIQGITGNTIYF
TGTGCCACCAGTGGCATACAGGGGATAACTGGAAACACCATATATTTT
>TRBV7-9|TRBJ2-1|-|-|15
CASSLMGWVVKETFF
TGTGCCAGCAGCCTAATGGGGTGGGTCGTCAAAGAGACCTTCTTC
>TRBV7-2|TRBJ1-2|-|-|8
CASPQDTF
TGTGCCAGCCCCCAGGACACCTTC
>TRBV7-3|TRBJ2-7|-|-|12
CASSSGSYEAQF
TGTGCCAGCAGTTCCGGCAGCTACGAGGCGCAGTTC
>TRBV10-3|TRBJ1-4|-|-|13
CAANGPGNEKLFF
TGTGCCGCAAATGGGCCAGGGAATGAAAAACTGTTTTTT
>TRBV30|TRBJ1-5|-|-|15
CAWSGGLTGEQPQHF
TGTGCCTGGAGTGGGGGACTTACTGGTGAGCAGCCCCAGCATTTT
>TRBV7-2|TRBJ1-4|many|-|15
CASSPPGTENEKLFF
TGTGCCAGCAGCCCCCCCGGGACGGAGAATGAAAAACTGTTTTTT
>TRBV19|TRBJ1-1|-|-|13
CASSVGAHTEAFF
TGTGCCAGTAGTGTGGGGGCTCACACTGAAGCTTTCTTT
>TRBV7-2|TRBJ2-7|-|-|14
CASRKRRTRYSQYF
TGCGCCAGCCGCAAACGGCGGACGCGTTACAGCCAGTACTTC
>TRBV29-1|TRBJ1-2|few|TRBD1|14
CSVDLDRDGYGYTF
TGCAGCGTTGATTTGGACAGGGATGGCTATGGCTACACCTTC
>TRBV15|TRBJ1-6|-|-|13
CASREVDGSPLHF
TGTGCCAGCAGGGAAGTAGATGGTTCACCCCTCCACTTT
>TRBV5-6|TRBJ2-5|-|-|11
CASSLMQPQYF
TGTGCCAGCAGCTTGATGCAACCCCAGTACTTC
>TRBV7-6|TRBJ1-5|-|-|15
CASSSAQHQPQHFHF
-
>TRBV5-4|TRBJ1-1|-|-|14
CASSQVERDTEAFF
TGTGCCAGCAGCCAAGTTGAACGAGACACTGAAGCTTTCTTT
>TRBV7-9|TRBJ2-5|-|-|14
CASSSGYGGATQYF
TGTGCCAGCAGCTCAGGCTACGGGGGCGCGACCCAGTACTTC
>TRBV19|TRBJ2-7|-|-|14
CASSLGPAGQHQYF
TGTGCCAGCAGCTTGGGACCGGCAGGTCAGCACCAGTACTTT
>TRBV11-2|TRBJ1-1|-|-|15
CASSLSPGKNTEAFF
TGTGCCAGCAGCTTAAGTCCGGGAAAGAACACTGAAGCTTTCTTT
>TRBV6-1|TRBJ1-2|many|TRBD1|16
CASSHRDRVQVGGYTF
TGTGCCAGCAGTCACCGGGACAGGGTCCAAGTTGGAGGCTACACCTTC
>TRBV7-9|TRBJ2-3|-|TRBD2|13
CASSHGRVDTQYF
TGTGCCAGCAGCCACGGGAGGGTAGATACGCAGTATTTC
>TRBV7-7|TRBJ2-7|few|-|12
CASSPWKYEQYF
TGTGCTAGCAGCCCTTGGAAGTACGAGCAGTACTTC
>TRBV9|TRBJ2-7|-|TRBD1|13
CASPPGTGYEQYF
TGTGCCAGCCCACCCGGGACAGGCTACGAGCAGTACTTC
>TRBV11-2|TRBJ2-5|few|TRBD2|16
CASSLVGRTSRETQYF
TGTGCCAGCAGCTTAGTGGGCAGGACTAGCAGGGAGACCCAGTACTTC
>TRBV7-2|TRBJ2-5|-|TRBD1|17
CASSRGIDRGSEETQYF
TGTGCCAGCAGCCGAGGAATCGACAGGGGATCAGAAGAGACCCAGTACTTC
>TRBV30|TRBJ1-2|few|-|15
CAWSAGTSYSYGYTF
TGTGCCTGGAGTGCAGGAACGTCCTATAGCTATGGCTACACCTTC
>TRBV20-1|TRBJ1-3|-|-|14
CSARGLRASYTIYF
TGCAGTGCTAGAGGGCTCAGAGCTAGTTACACCATATATTTT
>TRBV2|TRBJ2-5|once|-|12
CASRRTEETQYF
TGTGCCAGCAGGAGGACGGAGGAGACCCAGTACTTC